These 9 T cell receptor beta chains came from one sample sequenced in a study of a mutant IDH1 vaccine in newly diagnosed glioma. Time point given: baseline, week 1 (first vaccination visit). Specified treatment: pre-vaccination baseline after standard-of-care therapy. Generated by immunoSEQ multiplex PCR, the TCRdb table keeps only in-frame clones and is missing some. The sample has some 90,000 clones; roughly 82% are singletons. This material consisted of PBMCs, taken from a glioma patient treated with radiotherapy, temozolomide or both. Source of these receptors: a man in his forties or fifties with glioma. Some clones in this sample may be carry-over from other donors' samples.

The chain employs TRBV27 and TRBJ1-1, with 9 bases matching TRBD1. V lost 3 bases to trimming and J lost 3 bases; unmatched junction nucleotides: 11. CDR1 is MNHEY and CDR2 is SMNVEV in the germline V gene (reference sequence). This CDR3 is built from 17 residues. The CDR3 region is CASSFLSNRGQDTEAFF. The CDR3 DNA reads as TGTGCCAGCAGTTTCCTTTCGAACAGGGGGCAAGACACTGAAGCTTTCTTT.

The genes are TRBV10-3 and TRBJ2-5, with 11 bases fitting TRBD2. Germline CDR1 ENHRY, CDR2 SYGVKD. After removal of 5 bases from V and 2 bases from J, the junction contained 7 bases not matched to a gene. The CDR3 runs 16 residues. CDR3 sequence: CAISTSTSGGQETQYF. The CDR3 DNA follows: TGTGCCATCAGTACTTCCACTAGCGGGGGACAAGAGACCCAGTACTTC.

The chain links TRBV6-1 to TRBJ2-5, with 15 bases lining up with TRBD2. The CDR3 consists of 15 residues. Trimming at V came to 4 bases and at J to 4 bases, leaving 1 base not matched to a gene. Germline V lookup: CDR1 MNHNS, CDR2 SASEGT. The CDR3 DNA follows: TGTGCCAGCAGTGGGACTAGCGGGGGGGCAGAGACCCAGTACTTC. Its translation is CASSGTSGGAETQYF.

The chain carries TRBV18 and TRBJ2-7; D unclear. The germline V gene has CDR1 KGHSH and CDR2 LQKENI. This CDR3 comprises 13 residues. The V and J ends lost 0 bases and 0 bases respectively, with 3 bases between them. The CDR3, as DNA: TGTGCCAGCTCACCACCCGTCTCCTACGAGCAGTACTTC. Translation: CASSPPVSYEQYF.

This chain links TRBV14 with TRBJ1-2, with TRBD1 as a possible D gene (5 bases). Deletions cut 4 bases from V and 8 bases from J, with 8 bases between. CDR3 length: 11 amino acids. CDR1 is SGHDN, CDR2 FVKESK, per germline. The CDR3 sequence is CASSLGTGYTF. The CDR3 bases are TGTGCCAGCAGCCTGGGGACGGGCTACACCTTC.

V usage is TRBV30 and J usage is TRBJ1-6, with 8 bases identical to TRBD1. The CDR3 is 15 amino acids. With 0 bases clipped from V and 10 bases from J, the junction kept 8 bases outside the gene matches. Germline lookup yields CDR1 GTSNPN and CDR2 SVGIG (reference sequence). CDR3 DNA: TGTGCCTGGAGTGTCCTTGGACAGGGCGAGTCACCCCTCCACTTT. Residues: CAWSVLGQGESPLHF.

This clone was seen only once. The rearrangement links TRBV5-4 to TRBJ2-5, with D possibly being TRBD1 (5 bases). The CDR3 covers 14 residues. Between the trimmed V and J ends, which lost 6 bases and 3 bases, there was a span of 15 bases. Germline V lookup: CDR1 SGHNT, CDR2 YYREEE (reference sequence). The chain's CDR3 is CASTPTLGEETQYF. CDR3 DNA sequence: TGTGCCAGCACCCCCACTCTAGGGGAAGAGACCCAGTACTTC.

This chain links TRBV12-5 with TRBJ1-2; D gene uncertain. V lost 2 bases and J 4 bases, leaving 8 bases between the germline ends. The CDR3 runs 13 residues. From germline, CDR1 is LGHNT and CDR2 FRNRAP. CDR3 in DNA: TGTGCTAGTGGTTTGCCAGCACCCTATGGCTACACCTTC. Its translation is CASGLPAPYGYTF.

The chain uses TRBV11-2 and TRBJ1-2; TRBD1 is a possible D gene (6 bases). The germline CDR1 and CDR2 sequences are SGHAT and FQNNGV. This CDR3 contains 14 residues. The germline V and J ends were trimmed by 5 bases and 6 bases, with 16 bases remaining between them. For the CDR3, the DNA is TGTGCCAGCAGCCCCGAGGACAGTTGGAATGGCTACACCTTC. Protein product: CASSPEDSWNGYTF.